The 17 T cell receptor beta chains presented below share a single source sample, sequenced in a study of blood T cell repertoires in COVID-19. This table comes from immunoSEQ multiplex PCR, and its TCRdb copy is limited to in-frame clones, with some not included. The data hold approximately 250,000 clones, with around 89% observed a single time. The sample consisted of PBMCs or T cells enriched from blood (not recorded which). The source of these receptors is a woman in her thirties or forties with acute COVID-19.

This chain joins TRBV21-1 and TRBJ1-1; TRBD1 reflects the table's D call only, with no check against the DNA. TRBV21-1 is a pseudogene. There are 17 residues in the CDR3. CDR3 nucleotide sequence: TGTGCCAGCAGCAAGAGGACAGGGCCCCTTTCGAACACTGAAGCTTTCTTT. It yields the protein CASSKRTGPLSNTEAFF.

The CDR3 reads CATSRAQRQGGRPQHF. The CDR3 DNA reads TGTGCCACCAGCAGAGCCCAGCGGCAGGGAGGTAGGCCCCAGCATTTT. This rearrangement joins TRBV15 to TRBJ1-5, with D perhaps matching TRBD1 (5 bases). The germline V gene has CDR1 LNHNV and CDR2 YYDKDF (reference sequence). Trimming removed 1 base from V and 9 bases from J, with 19 bases in between. The CDR3 sequence is 16 residues long. The entire variable domain, with the rest obtained from reference TRBV15 and TRBJ1-5, is as follows: DAMVIQNPRYQVTQFGKPVTLSCSQTLNHNVMYWYQQKSSQAPKLLFHYYDKDFNNEADTPDNFQSRRPNTSFCFLDIRSPGLGDTAMYLCATSRAQRQGGRPQHFGDGTRLSIL.

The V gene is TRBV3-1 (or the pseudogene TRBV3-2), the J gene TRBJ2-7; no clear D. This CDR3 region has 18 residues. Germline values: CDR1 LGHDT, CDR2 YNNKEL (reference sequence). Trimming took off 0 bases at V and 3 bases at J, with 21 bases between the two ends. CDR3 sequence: CASSQDERATEMDYEQYF. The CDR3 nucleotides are TGTGCCAGCAGCCAAGATGAGCGTGCGACCGAAATGGACTACGAGCAGTACTTC.

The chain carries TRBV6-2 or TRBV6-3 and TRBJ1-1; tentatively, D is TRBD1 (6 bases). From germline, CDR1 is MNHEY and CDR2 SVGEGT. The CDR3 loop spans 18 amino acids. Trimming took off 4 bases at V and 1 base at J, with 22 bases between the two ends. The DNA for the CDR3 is TGTGCCAGCAGTTCCCGGGACAAAAGGCGTCGGGAGAACACTGAAGCTTTCTTT. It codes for CASSSRDKRRRENTEAFF.

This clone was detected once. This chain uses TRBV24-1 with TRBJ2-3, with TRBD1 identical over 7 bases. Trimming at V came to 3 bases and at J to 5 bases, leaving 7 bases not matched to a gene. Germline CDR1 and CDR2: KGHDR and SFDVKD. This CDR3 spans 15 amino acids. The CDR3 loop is CATSDTTGFGDTQYF. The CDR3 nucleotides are TGTGCCACCAGTGATACGACAGGGTTCGGAGATACGCAGTATTTT.

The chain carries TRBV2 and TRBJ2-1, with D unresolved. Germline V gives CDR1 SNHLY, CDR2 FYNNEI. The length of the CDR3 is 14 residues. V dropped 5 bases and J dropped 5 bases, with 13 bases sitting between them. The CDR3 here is CASSPIRSNNEQFF. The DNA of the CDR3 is TGTGCCAGCAGTCCGATCCGGTCTAACAATGAGCAGTTCTTC.

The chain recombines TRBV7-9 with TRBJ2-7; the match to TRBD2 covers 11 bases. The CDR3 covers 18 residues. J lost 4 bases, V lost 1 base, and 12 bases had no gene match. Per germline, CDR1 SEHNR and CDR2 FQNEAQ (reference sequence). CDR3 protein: CASSLEFGLAGGAYEQYF. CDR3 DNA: TGTGCCAGCAGCTTAGAGTTCGGGCTAGCGGGAGGAGCGTACGAGCAGTACTTC.

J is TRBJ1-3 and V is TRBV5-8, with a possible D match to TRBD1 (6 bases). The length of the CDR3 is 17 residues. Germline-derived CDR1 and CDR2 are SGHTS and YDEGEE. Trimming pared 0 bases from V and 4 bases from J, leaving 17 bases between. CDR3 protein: CASSLEGTTLFGNTIYF. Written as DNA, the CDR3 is TGTGCCAGCAGCTTGGAGGGGACAACCCTCTTCGGAAACACCATATATTTT.

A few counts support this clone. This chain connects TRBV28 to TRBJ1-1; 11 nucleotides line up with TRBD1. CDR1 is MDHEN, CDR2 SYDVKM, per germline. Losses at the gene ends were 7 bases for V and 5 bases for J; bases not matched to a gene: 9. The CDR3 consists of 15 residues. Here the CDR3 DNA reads TGTGCCAGCATTACTCCCCGGGACAGGGGGACTGAAGCTTTCTTT. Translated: CASITPRDRGTEAFF.

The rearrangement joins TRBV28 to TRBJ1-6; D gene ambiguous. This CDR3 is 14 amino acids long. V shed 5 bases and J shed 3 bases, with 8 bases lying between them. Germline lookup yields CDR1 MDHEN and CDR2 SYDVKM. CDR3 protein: CASSRRGYNSPLHF. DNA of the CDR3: TGTGCCAGCAGTCGGAGAGGCTATAATTCACCCCTCCACTTT.

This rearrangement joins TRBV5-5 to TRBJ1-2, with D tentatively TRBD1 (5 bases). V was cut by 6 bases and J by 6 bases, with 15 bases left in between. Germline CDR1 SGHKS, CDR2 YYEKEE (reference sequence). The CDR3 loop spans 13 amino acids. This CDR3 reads CASTKGLQDGYTF. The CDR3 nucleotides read TGTGCCAGCACGAAGGGGCTGCAGGATGGCTACACCTTC.

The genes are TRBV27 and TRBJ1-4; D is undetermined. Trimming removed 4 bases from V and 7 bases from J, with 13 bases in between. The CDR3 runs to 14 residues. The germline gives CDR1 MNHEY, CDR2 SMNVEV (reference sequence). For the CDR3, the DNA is TGTGCCAGCAGTTCGAGGTTCGAGATTGAAAAACTGTTTTTT. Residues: CASSSRFEIEKLFF.

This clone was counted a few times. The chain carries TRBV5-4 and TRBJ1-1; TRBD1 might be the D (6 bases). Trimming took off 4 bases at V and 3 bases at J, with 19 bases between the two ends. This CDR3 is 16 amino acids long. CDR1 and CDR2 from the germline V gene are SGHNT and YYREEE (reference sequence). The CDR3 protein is CASSLSQGRGYTEAFF. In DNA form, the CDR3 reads TGTGCCAGCAGCCTAAGCCAGGGGCGGGGGTACACTGAAGCTTTCTTT.

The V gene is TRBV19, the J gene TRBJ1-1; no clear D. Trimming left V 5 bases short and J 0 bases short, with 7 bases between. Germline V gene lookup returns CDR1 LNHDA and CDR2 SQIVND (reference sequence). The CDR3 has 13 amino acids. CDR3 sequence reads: CASSEGLNTEAFF. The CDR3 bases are TGTGCCAGTAGTGAGGGTTTGAACACTGAAGCTTTCTTT.

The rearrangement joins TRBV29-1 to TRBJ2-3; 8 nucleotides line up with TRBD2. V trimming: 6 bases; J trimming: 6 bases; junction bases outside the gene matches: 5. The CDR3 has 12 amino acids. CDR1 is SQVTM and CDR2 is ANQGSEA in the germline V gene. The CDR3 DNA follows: TGCAGCGTCAGCGGGAGTAGCGATACGCAGTATTTT. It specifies CSVSGSSDTQYF.

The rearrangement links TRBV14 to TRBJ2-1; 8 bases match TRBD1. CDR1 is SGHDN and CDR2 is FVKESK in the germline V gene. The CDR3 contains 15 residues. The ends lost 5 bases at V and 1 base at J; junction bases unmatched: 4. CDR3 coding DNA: TGTGCCAGCAGCTTTTACAGGGGGTCCTACAATGAGCAGTTCTTC. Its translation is CASSFYRGSYNEQFF.

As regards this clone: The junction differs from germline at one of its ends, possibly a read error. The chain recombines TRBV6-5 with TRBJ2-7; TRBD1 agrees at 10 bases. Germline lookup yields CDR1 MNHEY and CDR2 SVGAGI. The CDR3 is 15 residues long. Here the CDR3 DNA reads TGTGCCAGCAGTGACTCCGGGACAGGGGCCTACGAGCAGTACTTC. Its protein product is CASSDSGTGAYEQYF.